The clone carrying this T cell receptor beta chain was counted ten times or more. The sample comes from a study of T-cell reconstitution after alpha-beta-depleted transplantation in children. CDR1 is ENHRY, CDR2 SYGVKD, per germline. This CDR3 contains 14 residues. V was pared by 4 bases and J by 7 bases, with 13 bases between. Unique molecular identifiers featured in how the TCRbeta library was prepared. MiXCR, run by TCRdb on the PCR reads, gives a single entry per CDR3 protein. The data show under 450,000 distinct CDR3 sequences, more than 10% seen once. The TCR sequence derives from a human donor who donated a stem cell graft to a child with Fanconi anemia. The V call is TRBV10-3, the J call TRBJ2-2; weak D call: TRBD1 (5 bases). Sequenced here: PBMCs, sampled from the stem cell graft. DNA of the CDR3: TGTGCCATCAGTGCAGGAAGGGGTGGCGGGGAGCTGTTTTTT. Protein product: CAISAGRGGGELFF.